This TCR beta chain originates from a study of shared clonotypes between healthy human individuals (dated by TCRdb to 2018 to 2020). With regard to the full study: The cohort comprised a couple of women and a few men aged 18 to 49 years. The study deeply sequenced blood TCR repertoires of 5 or 6 healthy adults to estimate repertoire size and the extent of clonotype sharing between individuals. Each donor's leukapheresis produced roughly between roughly 0.85 and 10 billion PBMCs. To increase sequencing depth and limit assay-specific biases, different laboratories used diverse techniques to prepare libraries and sequence TCR repertoires. For each donor, CD4 naive and CD4 memory were each given three plates, CD8 naive was given two plates, and CD8 memory was given one plate.

Using the deep immunoSEQ assay, TCR CDR3 regions were amplified from genomic DNA by multiplex PCR. Genomic DNA extracted from each cell subset was distributed evenly over all wells of several immunoSEQ 96-well plates, and each plate served as one replicate. For sorted subsets, about 210 ng of genomic DNA, equivalent to around 29,000 T cell genomes, went into each replicate PCR. The purified libraries were quantified using a Qubit 3.0 fluorometer, sized with a Bioanalyzer 2100, and then quantified again using the KAPA Library Quantification kit. A separate single-read 150-cycle Illumina NextSeq 550 flow cell was used to sequence each immunoSEQ 96-well plate. Per the source publication's procedure: The immunoSEQ output contained only junctional sequences without quality scores, so filtering could not match that applied to full-length reads. To assign V/J genes and CDR3, sequences were annotated against IMGT germline references using PyIR, a Python wrapper for IgBLAST v1.9. Reads with weak V/J assignments (E-value above 1e-6), missing CDR3, stop codons, out-of-frame junctions, or ambiguous translated residues were removed. V3J clonotypes were defined by identical inferred V gene, J gene, and CDR3 amino acid sequence. The percentage overlap between two repertoires was calculated by dividing the number of shared unique clonotypes by the size of the smaller repertoire. Repertoire richness was assessed with RTK rarefaction, the Chao1 estimator, and Recon v2.1 estimates of unobserved clonotypes. Generation probabilities for all TCRbeta clonotypes obtained by the gDNA method from a handful of donors were computed using OLGA. TCRdb took over this immuneACCESS table, retaining in-frame rearrangements with V and J assigned. Such tables are incomplete; in checked studies, under half of the missing clones stem from an unresolved V gene, and the remainder is unexplained. The DNA gave D and trimming, while V, J and clone size come from that table. This sample lists some 1 million clones; about 70% were detected once. The ten largest clones take up around 1.4% of the sample.

Notes on this clone: Its antigen has not been determined. The input lacks base qualities; no much larger clone sits a single base away.

V was cut back by 4 bases and J by 5 bases, leaving a gap of 15 bases between them. The CDR3 goes from the cysteine to the phenylalanine over 14 residues. Only the CDR3 DNA is retained, 42 bases long and in frame from the first base. Taken from the germline V gene, the CDR1 and CDR2 loops are SGHDT and YYEEEE. Paper-wide results and their limitations: Only blood was sampled, and tissue TCR repertoires likely differ from those in blood. Estimated clonotype richness was generally larger for naive than for memory subsets. Pairwise subsampling indicated that sequencing depth was expected to affect the degree of clonotype sharing among donors. Even with the large sequencing depth, rarefaction of the sorted-subset datasets indicated that sequencing was incomplete. Approximately 5% of naive CD4, approximately 3.7% of naive CD8, around 2.3% of memory CD4, and about 0.4% of memory CD8 clonotypes were shared across four donors. Compared with non-shared clonotypes, clonotypes shared by all four sorted-subset donors had higher generation probabilities. The genetic and exposure-history diversity represented was limited by the small number of donors.

Donors were healthy HIV-negative adults with no recently reported acute infections or vaccinations. Every donor was a Caucasian adult living in Nashville, Tennessee, USA. CD4+ T cells were enriched by magnetic negative selection, after which naive cells were positively selected on CD45RA and the negative fraction was taken as the memory subset. Blood was collected by leukapheresis, and PBMCs were isolated by Ficoll-Histopaque density gradient centrifugation and then cryopreserved in liquid nitrogen vapor phase. Analytical flow cytometry was used to check the purity and quantity of each magnetically sorted T cell population. Each sorted fraction had its genomic DNA isolated and then quantified by UV absorbance on a Nanodrop 2000c.

The rearrangement combines TRBV5-6 with TRBJ2-5; the D gene identity is not certain. This sequence was found in a man younger than 30 in good health. Specimen: memory CD4+ T cells sorted from blood. The cell subset or site label corresponds to: CD45RA-negative fraction. The nucleotide sequence reads TGTGCCAGCAGCCCGGGCCCCGCTGGGGAGACCCAGTACTTC. Its amino acids are CASSPGPAGETQYF.